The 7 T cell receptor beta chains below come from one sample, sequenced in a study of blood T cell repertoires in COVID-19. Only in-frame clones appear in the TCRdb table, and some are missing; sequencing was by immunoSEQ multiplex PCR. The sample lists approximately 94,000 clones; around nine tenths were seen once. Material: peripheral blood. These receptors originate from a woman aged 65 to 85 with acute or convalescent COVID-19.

DNA for the CDR3: TGTGCCAGCTCACCTCCGACAGGCTCTTTCTATGGCTACACCTTC. As protein: CASSPPTGSFYGYTF. The rearrangement links TRBV18 to TRBJ1-2; D perhaps matches TRBD1 (6 bases). Germline V gene data show CDR1 as KGHSH and CDR2 as LQKENI. Trimming took 3 bases from V and 4 from J, leaving 15 bases between them. This CDR3 is 15 amino acids long.

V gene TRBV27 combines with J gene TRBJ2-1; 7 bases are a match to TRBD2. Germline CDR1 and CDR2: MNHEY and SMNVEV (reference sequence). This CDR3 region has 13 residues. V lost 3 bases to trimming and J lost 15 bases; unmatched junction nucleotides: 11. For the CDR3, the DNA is TGTGCCAGCAGTTTCGAAGGGCGGGGGATTTGGTTCTTC. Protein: CASSFEGRGIWFF.

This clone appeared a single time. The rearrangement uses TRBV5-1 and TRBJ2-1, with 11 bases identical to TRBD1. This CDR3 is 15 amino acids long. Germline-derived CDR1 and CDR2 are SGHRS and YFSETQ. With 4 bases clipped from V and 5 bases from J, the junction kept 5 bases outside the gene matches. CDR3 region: CASSTGQGADNEQFF. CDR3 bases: TGCGCCAGCAGCACCGGACAGGGGGCGGACAATGAGCAGTTCTTC. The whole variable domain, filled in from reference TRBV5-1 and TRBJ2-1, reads KAGVTQTPRYLIKTRGQQVTLSCSPISGHRSVSWYQQTPGQGLQFLFEYFSETQRNKGNFPGRFSGRQFSNSRSEMNVSTLELGDSALYLCASSTGQGADNEQFFGPGTRLTVL.

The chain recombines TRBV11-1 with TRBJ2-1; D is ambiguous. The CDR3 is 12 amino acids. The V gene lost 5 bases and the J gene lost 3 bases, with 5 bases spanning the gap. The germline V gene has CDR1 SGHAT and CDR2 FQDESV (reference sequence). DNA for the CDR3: TGTGCCAGCAGCCAGGACTACAATGAGCAGTTCTTC. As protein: CASSQDYNEQFF.

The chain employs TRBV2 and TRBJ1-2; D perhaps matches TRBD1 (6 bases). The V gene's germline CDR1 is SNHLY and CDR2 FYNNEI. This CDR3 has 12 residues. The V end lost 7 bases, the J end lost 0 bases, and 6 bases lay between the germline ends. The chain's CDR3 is CASKGANYGYTF. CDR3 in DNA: TGTGCCAGCAAGGGGGCTAACTATGGCTACACCTTC.

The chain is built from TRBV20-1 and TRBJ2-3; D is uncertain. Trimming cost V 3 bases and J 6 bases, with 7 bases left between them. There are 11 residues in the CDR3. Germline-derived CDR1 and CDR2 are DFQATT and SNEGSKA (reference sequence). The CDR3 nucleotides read TGCAGTGCTAGTCTTATGGATACGCAGTATTTT. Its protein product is CSASLMDTQYF.

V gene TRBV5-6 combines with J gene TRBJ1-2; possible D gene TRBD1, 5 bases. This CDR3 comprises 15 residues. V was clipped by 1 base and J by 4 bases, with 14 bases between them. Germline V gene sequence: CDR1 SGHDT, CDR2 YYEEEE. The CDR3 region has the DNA TGTGCCAGCAGCTTGCGAATTTGGGGCGTCTATGGCTACACCTTC. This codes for CASSLRIWGVYGYTF.